This T cell receptor (beta chain) is drawn from a study of early T cells in non-severe SARS-CoV-2 infection. Turning to the study itself: Sequencing was performed on bulk RNA from unsorted whole blood, leaving chains unpaired. Study-level points and caveats: In VDJdb matching, anti-spike CD8 responses were favored while private and CD4 specificities went missing.

The CDR3 sequence is 13 residues long. Trimming removed 2 bases from V and 8 bases from J, with 12 bases in between. Germline assignment: CDR1 MNHEY and CDR2 SVGEGT. Individual cDNA molecules were tagged with unique molecular identifiers, the study reported. Using its own MiXCR run on the 5' RACE reads, TCRdb lists one record per CDR3 protein. The sample lists tens of thousands of distinct CDR3 sequences; approximately 10% were seen once. In this sample, this clonotype turned up a few times. What it recognizes is unknown. This specimen consisted of whole blood, obtained at baseline. The TCR was taken from an adult who was a healthcare worker with PCR-confirmed SARS-CoV-2 infection or an uninfected control (not recorded which). The genes are TRBV6-2 or TRBV6-3 and TRBJ1-2; perhaps TRBD1 as D (6 bases). The CDR3 spells CASSYRGASGYTF. In DNA, the CDR3 is TGTGCCAGCAGTTACCGGGGGGCTAGCGGCTACACCTTC.